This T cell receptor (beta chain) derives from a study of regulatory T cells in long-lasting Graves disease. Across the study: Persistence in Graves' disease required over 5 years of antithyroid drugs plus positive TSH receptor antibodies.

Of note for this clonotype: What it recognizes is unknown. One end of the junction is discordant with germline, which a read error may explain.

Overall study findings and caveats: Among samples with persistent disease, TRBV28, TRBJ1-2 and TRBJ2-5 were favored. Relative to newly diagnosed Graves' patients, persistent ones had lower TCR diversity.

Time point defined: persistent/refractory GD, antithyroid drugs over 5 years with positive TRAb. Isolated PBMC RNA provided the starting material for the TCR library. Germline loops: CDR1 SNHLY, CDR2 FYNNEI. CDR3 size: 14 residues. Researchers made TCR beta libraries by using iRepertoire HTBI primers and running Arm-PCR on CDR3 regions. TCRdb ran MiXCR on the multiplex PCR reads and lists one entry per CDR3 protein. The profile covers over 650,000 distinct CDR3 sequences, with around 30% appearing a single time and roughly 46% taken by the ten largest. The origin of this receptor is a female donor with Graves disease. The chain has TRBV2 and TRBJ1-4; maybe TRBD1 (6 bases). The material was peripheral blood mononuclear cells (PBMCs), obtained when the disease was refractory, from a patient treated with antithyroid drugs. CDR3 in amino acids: CAGSEQGGGEKLFF. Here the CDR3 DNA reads TGTGCCGGCAGCGAACAGGGTGGAGGCGAAAAACTGTTTTTT.